What follows is one TCR beta chain and its context. What it binds is unknown. TCRdb keeps only in-frame clones here, not all; method: immunoSEQ multiplex PCR. Here the sample spans about 78,000 clones, 80% to 90% being singletons. Indicated time point: blood 4 weeks post-SBRT, at nephrectomy. The treatment: 15 Gy SBRT to primary tumor, nephrectomy 4 weeks later. Nephrectomy followed 15 Gy stereotactic body radiation by 4 weeks. Germline V gene sequence: CDR1 WNHNN, CDR2 SYGVQD (reference sequence). With 2 bases clipped from V and 3 bases from J, the junction kept 20 bases outside the gene matches. The CDR3 consists of 20 residues. The data were taken from a study of radiation and T cells in renal cell carcinoma. Study-wide results and caveats: Without pretreatment biopsies, baseline tumor clonotype presence was undetermined. In blood, top tumor clones expanded by 2 weeks, shrinking by 4.

This specimen consisted of blood, obtained from a patient whose treatment included radiotherapy and nephrectomy. The receptor comes from a woman in her 70s with renal cell carcinoma. The chain joins TRBV10-1 to TRBJ1-2, with TRBD1 matching over 8 bases. Here the CDR3 DNA reads TGCGCCAGCAGTGAGCCAGACAGGGGTCAGATTCTCTACACACACTATGGCTACACCTTC. Protein product: CASSEPDRGQILYTHYGYTF.